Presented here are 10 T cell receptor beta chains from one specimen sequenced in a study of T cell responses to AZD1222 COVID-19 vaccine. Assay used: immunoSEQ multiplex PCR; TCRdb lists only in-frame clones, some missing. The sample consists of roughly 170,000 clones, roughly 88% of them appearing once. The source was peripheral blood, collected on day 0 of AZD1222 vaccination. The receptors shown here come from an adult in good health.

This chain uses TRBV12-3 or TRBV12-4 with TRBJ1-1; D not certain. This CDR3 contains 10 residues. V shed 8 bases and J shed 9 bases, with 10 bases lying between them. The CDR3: CASSGRKAFF. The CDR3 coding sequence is TGTGCCAGCTCAGGCAGGAAAGCTTTCTTT.

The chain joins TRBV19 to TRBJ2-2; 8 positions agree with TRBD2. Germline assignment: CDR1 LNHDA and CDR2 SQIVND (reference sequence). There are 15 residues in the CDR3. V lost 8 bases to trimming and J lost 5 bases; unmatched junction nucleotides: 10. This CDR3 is CASRSGTRGTGELFF. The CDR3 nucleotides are TGTGCCAGTCGTTCCGGGACTAGAGGTACCGGGGAGCTGTTTTTT.

The CDR3: CASSQGRRAMNSPLHF. The DNA of the CDR3 is TGTGCCAGCAGCCAAGGGAGACGGGCTATGAATTCACCCCTCCACTTT. The chain employs TRBV3-1 (or the pseudogene TRBV3-2) and TRBJ1-6, with unresolved D. This CDR3 has 16 residues. Trimming left V 1 base short and J 7 bases short, with 14 bases between. Germline V gene sequence: CDR1 LGHDT, CDR2 YNNKEL (reference sequence).

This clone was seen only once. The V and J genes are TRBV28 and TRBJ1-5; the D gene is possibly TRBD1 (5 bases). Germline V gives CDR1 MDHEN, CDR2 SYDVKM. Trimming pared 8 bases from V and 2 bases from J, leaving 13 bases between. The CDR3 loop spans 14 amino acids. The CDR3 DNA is TGTGCCAGCCTCCGGGGCGCGGGCAATCAGCCCCAGCATTTT. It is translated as CASLRGAGNQPQHF.

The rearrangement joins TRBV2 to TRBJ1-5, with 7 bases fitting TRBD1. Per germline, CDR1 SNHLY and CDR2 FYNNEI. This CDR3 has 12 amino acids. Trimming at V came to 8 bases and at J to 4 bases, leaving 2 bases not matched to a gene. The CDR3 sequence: CASRDRNQPQHF. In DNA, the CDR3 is TGTGCCAGCCGGGACAGAAATCAGCCCCAGCATTTT.

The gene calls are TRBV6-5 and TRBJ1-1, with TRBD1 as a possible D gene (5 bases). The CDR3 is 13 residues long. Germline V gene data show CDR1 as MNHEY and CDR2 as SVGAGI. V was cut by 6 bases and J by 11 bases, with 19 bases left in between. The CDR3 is CASRAGWSVFAFF. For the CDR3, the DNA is TGTGCCAGCAGGGCAGGGTGGTCCGTTTTTGCTTTCTTT.

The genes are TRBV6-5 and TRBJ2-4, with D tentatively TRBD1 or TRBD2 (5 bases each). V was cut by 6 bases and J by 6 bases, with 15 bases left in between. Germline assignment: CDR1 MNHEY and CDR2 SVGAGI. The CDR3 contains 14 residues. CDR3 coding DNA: TGTGCCAGCAGAGCCGGGACCGCGGGAAACATTCAGTACTTC. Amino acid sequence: CASRAGTAGNIQYF.

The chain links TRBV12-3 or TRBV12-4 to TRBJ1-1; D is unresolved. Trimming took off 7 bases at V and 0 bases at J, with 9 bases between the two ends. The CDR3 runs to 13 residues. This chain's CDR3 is CASIKAMNTEAFF. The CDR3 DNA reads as TGTGCCAGCATCAAGGCCATGAACACTGAAGCTTTCTTT.

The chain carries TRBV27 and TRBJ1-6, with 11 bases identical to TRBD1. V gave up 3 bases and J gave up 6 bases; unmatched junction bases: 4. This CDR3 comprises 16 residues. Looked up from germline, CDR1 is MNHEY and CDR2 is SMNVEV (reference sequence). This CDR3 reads CASSFGQGAPNSPLHF. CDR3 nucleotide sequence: TGTGCCAGCAGTTTCGGACAGGGGGCACCTAATTCACCCCTCCACTTT.

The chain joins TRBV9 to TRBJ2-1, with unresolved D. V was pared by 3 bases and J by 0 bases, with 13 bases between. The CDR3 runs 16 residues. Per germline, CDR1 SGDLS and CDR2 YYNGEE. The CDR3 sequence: CASSALEPSSYNEQFF. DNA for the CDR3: TGTGCCAGCAGCGCACTTGAGCCTAGCTCCTACAATGAGCAGTTCTTC.